The entry that follows covers one T cell receptor beta chain sequence. No antigen is known for it. CDR1 is SGDLS, CDR2 YYNGEE, per germline. This CDR3 spans 16 amino acids. Trimming cost V 0 bases and J 3 bases; bases outside gene matches: 5. The authors ran a second PCR of about 6 to 12 cycles using a sample-barcoded 5' primer and a J-beta primer mix. Sequencing yielded, for each sample, at least 3 million paired-end reads carrying CDR3. TCRdb recomputed calls from the 5' RACE reads with MiXCR, one row per CDR3 protein. The sample records roughly 900,000 distinct CDR3 sequences, about 44% being singletons. The sample belongs to a study of blood T cells in healthy people across ages. Study observations and caveats: Both naive CD4+ cell counts and diversity were greater in long-lived donors than in aged donors.

The sequence was collected from a man aged 30 to 39 in good health. This chain connects TRBV9 to TRBJ2-3; 9 positions match TRBD2. Input material: blood. CDR3 residues: CASSVGGGAATDTQYF. In nucleotides, the CDR3 is TGTGCCAGCAGCGTAGGCGGGGGGGCCGCAACAGATACGCAGTATTTT.